The 7 T cell receptor beta chains listed next were all sequenced from one sample in a study of blood T cell repertoires in COVID-19. Produced via immunoSEQ multiplex PCR; TCRdb's table is partial and in-frame only. The data show a few hundred thousand clones, around 88% seen once. The sequencing sample was made of peripheral blood. Source of these receptors: a man aged 80 or over with acute or convalescent COVID-19.

CDR3 region: CASSLVTDEKLFF. CDR3 bases: TGCGCCAGCAGCTTGGTGACAGATGAAAAACTGTTTTTT. V and J are TRBV5-1 and TRBJ1-4; a weak D match, TRBD1 (5 bases). CDR3 size: 13 residues. V was clipped by 0 bases and J by 6 bases, with 6 bases between them. CDR1 is SGHRS, CDR2 YFSETQ, per germline. The full variable domain, rest sourced from reference TRBV5-1 and TRBJ1-4, is KAGVTQTPRYLIKTRGQQVTLSCSPISGHRSVSWYQQTPGQGLQFLFEYFSETQRNKGNFPGRFSGRQFSNSRSEMNVSTLELGDSALYLCASSLVTDEKLFFGSGTQLSVL.

This chain joins TRBV2 and TRBJ2-1; TRBD1 might be the D (6 bases). V was shortened by 5 bases and J by 10 bases, with 12 bases between the two germline ends. CDR1 is SNHLY, CDR2 FYNNEI, per germline. This CDR3 is built from 12 residues. CDR3: CASSIRGREQFF. The CDR3 nucleotides are TGTGCCAGCAGTATCAGGGGTAGGGAGCAGTTCTTC.

This chain uses TRBV5-1 with TRBJ1-2; perhaps TRBD1 as D (6 bases). Per germline, CDR1 SGHRS and CDR2 YFSETQ. CDR3 length: 14 residues. The V and J ends lost 3 bases and 6 bases respectively, with 15 bases between them. The CDR3 sequence: CASSSPGGADGYTF. CDR3 nucleotide sequence: TGCGCCAGCAGCTCCCCTGGGGGCGCGGATGGCTACACCTTC. The entire variable domain, with the rest obtained from reference TRBV5-1 and TRBJ1-2, is as follows: KAGVTQTPRYLIKTRGQQVTLSCSPISGHRSVSWYQQTPGQGLQFLFEYFSETQRNKGNFPGRFSGRQFSNSRSEMNVSTLELGDSALYLCASSSPGGADGYTFGSGTRLTVV.

V is TRBV19 and J is TRBJ2-7, with 7 bases aligning to TRBD1. This CDR3 region has 14 residues. J gave up 6 bases and V 5 bases, and 10 bases lay outside the gene matches. Germline CDR1 LNHDA, CDR2 SQIVND (reference sequence). The CDR3 DNA reads as TGTGCCAGTAGTGCACGACAGGGAGTCGGCGAGCAGTACTTC. Amino acid sequence: CASSARQGVGEQYF.

The V gene is TRBV7-3, the J gene TRBJ2-4, with 13 positions matching TRBD2. The ends lost 3 bases at V and 8 bases at J; junction bases unmatched: 4. Germline CDR1 and CDR2: SGHTA and FQGTGA. CDR3 length: 15 amino acids. CDR3 nucleotides: TGTGCCAGCAGCTTGACTAGCGGGGGGCCTCACATTCAGTACTTC. It yields the protein CASSLTSGGPHIQYF. The full variable domain, its missing parts supplied by reference TRBV7-3 and TRBJ2-4, is GAGVSQTPSNKVTEKGKYVELRCDPISGHTALYWYRQSLGQGPEFLIYFQGTGAADDSGLPNDRFFAVRPEGSVSTLKIQRTERGDSAVYLCASSLTSGGPHIQYFGAGTRLSVL.

This clone has a single count. The rearrangement joins TRBV9 to TRBJ2-5; TRBD2 aligns across 8 bases. Germline V gives CDR1 SGDLS, CDR2 YYNGEE. This CDR3 spans 13 amino acids. Losses at the gene ends were 5 bases for V and 7 bases for J; bases not matched to a gene: 7. The CDR3 reads CASSGPGLGTQYF. The CDR3 bases are TGTGCCAGCAGTGGCCCGGGACTAGGGACCCAGTACTTC.

The genes are TRBV19 and TRBJ1-5; 8 positions match TRBD1. The V segment lost 11 bases and the J segment 4 bases; nucleotides outside the gene matches: 10. Germline V gives CDR1 LNHDA, CDR2 SQIVND (reference sequence). CDR3 length: 14 amino acids. Here the CDR3 reads CAVSIDRGNQPQHF. CDR3 nucleotides: TGTGCCGTTTCCATTGACAGGGGTAATCAGCCCCAGCATTTT.